This TCR beta chain originates from a study of blood T cells in healthy people across ages. Study-wide background: The capture of about one barcoded beta molecule per two T cells was achieved by template switching. Study-wide points: There were more naive CD4+ cells and higher diversity in long-lived donors than in aged donors.

Then a second PCR, running roughly 7 to 11 cycles, was carried out with a sample-barcoded 5' primer and a J-beta primer mix. CDR3-containing paired-end reads numbering at least 2.5 million came from each sample. TCRdb used MiXCR to reprocess the 5' RACE reads, holding one entry per CDR3 protein. Altogether roughly 1,800,000 distinct CDR3 sequences are present, 49% being singletons, with the ten largest covering 2.1%. Trimming removed 2 bases at V and 12 bases at J, with 26 bases between. The CDR3 sequence is 17 residues long. The germline gives CDR1 MNHEY, CDR2 SMNVEV (reference sequence). A note on this clonotype: The antigen is unknown.

The rearrangement links TRBV27 to TRBJ2-1, with D possibly TRBD2 on 7 matching bases. The sequencing input was blood. This receptor was obtained from a woman in her forties in good health. The DNA for the CDR3 is TGTGCCAGCAGTTTAGCAGCCCGGGGGGCCGGTTATATAGGGCAGTTCTTC. It yields the protein CASSLAARGAGYIGQFF.